This T cell receptor (beta chain) was identified during a study of identical twins. CDR3 length: 14 amino acids. Germline CDR1 reads MNHNS; CDR2 reads SASEGT. Trimming took 5 bases from V and 1 from J, leaving 11 bases between them. This clonotype was recorded many times. Via MiXCR, TCRdb re-called the 5' RACE reads, giving one row per CDR3 protein. The sample has about 240,000 distinct CDR3 sequences, about 13% seen once. In addition, the sample was reused for a study of yellow fever vaccine responses in identical twins.

The sequenced sample consisted of memory (CD45RO+) T cells sorted from blood. The gene calls are TRBV6-1 and TRBJ1-1; D is uncertain. The sequence was obtained from a woman in her late teens or twenties in good health. The CDR3 is CASSQRTENTEAFF. DNA of the CDR3: TGTGCCAGCAGTCAAAGGACGGAGAACACTGAAGCTTTCTTT.